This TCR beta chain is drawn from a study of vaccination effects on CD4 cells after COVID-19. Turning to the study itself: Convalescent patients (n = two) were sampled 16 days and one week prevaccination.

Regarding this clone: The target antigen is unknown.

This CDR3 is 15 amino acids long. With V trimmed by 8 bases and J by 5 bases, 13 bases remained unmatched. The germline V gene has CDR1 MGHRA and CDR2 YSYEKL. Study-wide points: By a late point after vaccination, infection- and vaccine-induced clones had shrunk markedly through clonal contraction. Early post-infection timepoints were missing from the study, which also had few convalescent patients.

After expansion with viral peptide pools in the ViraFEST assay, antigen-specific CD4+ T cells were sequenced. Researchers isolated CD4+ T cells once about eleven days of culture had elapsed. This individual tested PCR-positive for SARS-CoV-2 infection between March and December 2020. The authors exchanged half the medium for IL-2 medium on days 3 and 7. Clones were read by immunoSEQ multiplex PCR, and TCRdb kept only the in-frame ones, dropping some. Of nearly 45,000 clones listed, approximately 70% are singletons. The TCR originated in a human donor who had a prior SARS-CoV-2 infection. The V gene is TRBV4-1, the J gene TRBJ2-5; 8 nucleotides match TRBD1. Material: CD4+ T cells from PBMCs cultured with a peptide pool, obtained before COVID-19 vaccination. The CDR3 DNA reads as TGCGCCAGCGCCCAAACAGGGGGTGGACACGAGACCCAGTACTTC. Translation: CASAQTGGGHETQYF.